The clone carrying this TCR beta chain was recorded only once. Per the original data handling: Using reference gene primer amplification, nucleated cell counts were estimated. Libraries were prepared by immunoSEQ multiplex PCR; TCRdb keeps only in-frame clonotypes and omits some of them. That table is the source of V, J and clone size, and D and trimming were worked out from the DNA. The table shows about 250,000 clones, with 65% to 85% occurring only once. The data were taken from a study of blood T cell repertoires in COVID-19. The overall study: Sites in the United States, Italy and Spain provided acute and convalescent COVID-19 samples. Sources were T cells, B-cell-depleted T cells, or PBMCs; the material itself was cDNA or gDNA.

Trimming cost V 4 bases and J 3 bases; bases outside gene matches: 8. The CDR3 runs to 17 residues. Germline V lookup: CDR1 SGHVS, CDR2 FNYEAQ. Input material: peripheral blood. The TCR comes from an elderly man with acute or convalescent COVID-19. The J gene is TRBJ2-6, the V gene TRBV7-6, with TRBD1 matching 8 bases. In nucleotides, the CDR3 is TGTGCCAGCAGCTCCGGCCAGGGGGCGCTTGGGGCCAACGTCCTGACTTTC. This sequence encodes CASSSGQGALGANVLTF.